The clone carrying this T cell receptor beta chain appeared once. Its antigen is unknown. Profiled with immunoSEQ multiplex PCR; TCRdb holds only in-frame clones, not every one. The profile shows millions of clones, about 95% of them singletons. The CDR3 is made up of 16 amino acids. In germline, CDR1 is SGHRS, CDR2 YFSETQ. With 6 bases clipped from V and 5 bases from J, the junction kept 12 bases outside the gene matches. These data come from a study of shared clonotypes between healthy human individuals. Study-wide findings and caveats: How much donors shared clonotypes was expected to be affected by sequencing depth.

The clonotype comes from a man aged 18 to 35 in good health. Source material: naive CD4+ T cells sorted from blood. Subset: CD45RA+ positively selected. The chain combines TRBV5-1 with TRBJ2-5; 11 nucleotides line up with TRBD1. CDR3: CASTPFGTGGMETQYF. The CDR3 DNA sequence: TGCGCCAGCACCCCTTTCGGGACAGGGGGGATGGAGACCCAGTACTTC. The entire variable domain, with the rest obtained from reference TRBV5-1 and TRBJ2-5, is as follows: KAGVTQTPRYLIKTRGQQVTLSCSPISGHRSVSWYQQTPGQGLQFLFEYFSETQRNKGNFPGRFSGRQFSNSRSEMNVSTLELGDSALYLCASTPFGTGGMETQYFGPGTRLLVL.